Sequencing of this T cell receptor (beta chain) was carried out in a study of T cells in localized non-small cell lung cancer. Whole-study results and caveats: In adjacent lung, a median roughly 53 of the top 100 tumor clones were found. Uninvolved adjacent lung had the highest recorded T cell clonality, with tumor below it. Density of T cells in blood, when higher, went with longer overall survival.

The CDR3 contains 14 residues. Trimming pared 2 bases from V and 5 bases from J, leaving 10 bases between. Germline V gene lookup returns CDR1 MDHEN and CDR2 SYDVKM. Turning to this clone: The antigen remains undetermined.

Measured with immunoSEQ multiplex PCR; TCRdb has only the in-frame clones, and not every one. In the table there are 20,000 to 30,000 clones, 80% to 95% of which are singletons. The clonotype was recovered from a man between 40 and 69 years old with stage III squamous cell lung carcinoma. Source: peripheral blood, taken before any cancer treatment. This rearrangement joins TRBV28 to TRBJ1-5; possibly TRBD1 for D (5 bases). CDR3 amino acids: CASSLGGGYQPQHF. The CDR3 DNA follows: TGTGCCAGCAGTTTAGGTGGGGGATATCAGCCCCAGCATTTT.